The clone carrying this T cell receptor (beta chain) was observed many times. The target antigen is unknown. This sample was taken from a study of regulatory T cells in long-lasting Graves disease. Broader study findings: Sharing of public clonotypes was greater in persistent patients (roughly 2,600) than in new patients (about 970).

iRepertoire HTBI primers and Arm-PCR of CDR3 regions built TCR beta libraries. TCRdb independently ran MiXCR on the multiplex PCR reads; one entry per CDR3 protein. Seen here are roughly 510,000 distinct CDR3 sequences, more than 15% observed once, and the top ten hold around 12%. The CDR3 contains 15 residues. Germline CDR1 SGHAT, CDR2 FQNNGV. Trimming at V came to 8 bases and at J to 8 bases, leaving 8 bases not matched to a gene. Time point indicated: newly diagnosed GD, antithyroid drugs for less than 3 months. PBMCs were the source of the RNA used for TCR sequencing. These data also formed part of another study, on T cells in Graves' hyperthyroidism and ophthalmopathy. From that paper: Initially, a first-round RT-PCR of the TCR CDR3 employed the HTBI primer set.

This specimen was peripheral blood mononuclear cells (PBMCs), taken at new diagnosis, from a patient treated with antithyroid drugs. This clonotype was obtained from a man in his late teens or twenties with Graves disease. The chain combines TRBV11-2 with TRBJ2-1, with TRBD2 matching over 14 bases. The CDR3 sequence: CASARLAGGRDEQFF. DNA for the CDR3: TGTGCCAGCGCCCGACTAGCGGGAGGGCGGGATGAGCAGTTCTTC.